These T cell receptor beta chains were read from a single sample in a study of long-term antiretroviral therapy in people with HIV. Clones were sequenced by immunoSEQ multiplex PCR, and TCRdb holds only the in-frame ones, with some missing. The repertoire has 24,000 or so clones, 80% to 90% of them found once; the top ten carry roughly 5%. Sequencing used unsorted PBMCs, obtained 3 years after starting antiretroviral therapy. The receptors here all came from a man younger than 35 with HIV. The CDR3 runs from the conserved cysteine through the conserved F or W. A D gene is named only where the DNA matches it firmly. Clone size is not always given. Where it is, it says once, few, many or a class for expanded clones.

few	TRBD1	TRBV6-1	TRBJ1-5	TGTGCCAGCAGTAGACAGGGACAAGGCAATCAGCCCCAGCATTTT	CASSRQGQGNQPQHF
-	TRBD1	TRBV5-1	TRBJ1-1	TGCGCCAGCAGCTTGCGGGTACAGGGGGGGACTGAAGCTTTCTTT	CASSLRVQGGTEAFF
-	-	TRBV6-6	TRBJ1-1	TGTGCCAGCAGTTGGCCGGGAACCCTGAACACTGAAGCTTTCTTT	CASSWPGTLNTEAFF
-	TRBD2	TRBV7-3	TRBJ2-3	TGTGCCAGCAGCTTAACGCCAGCGGGGGTAACAGATACGCAGTATTTT	CASSLTPAGVTDTQYF
-	TRBD1	TRBV7-3	TRBJ1-6	TGTGCCAGCAGCTTAGACAGGGGGGGTTCACCCCTCCACTTT	CASSLDRGGSPLHF
-	TRBD1	TRBV25-1	TRBJ1-4	TGTGCCAGCAGTGCATTCAACCGGGACAGGGGTGAAAAACTGTTTTTT	CASSAFNRDRGEKLFF
-	-	TRBV7-9	TRBJ1-2	TGTGCCAGCAGCTTAGCGGGACCTGGCTACACCTTC	CASSLAGPGYTF
-	-	TRBV5-1	TRBJ2-1	TGCGCCAGCAGCTTGTGGGGGGACTACAATGAGCAGTTCTTC	CASSLWGDYNEQFF
-	TRBD1	TRBV30	TRBJ2-7	TGTGCCTGGAGCACTCAGGGACAGCGCTCCTACGAGCAGTACTTC	CAWSTQGQRSYEQYF
-	-	TRBV5-8	TRBJ2-4	TGTGCCAGCAGCTTGGAGGAGGCTATAGCCAAAAACATTCAGTACTTC	CASSLEEAIAKNIQYF
few	TRBD1	TRBV18	TRBJ1-5	TGTGCCAGCCAGGAGGGACAGAATCAGCCCCAGCATTTT	CASQEGQNQPQHF
-	-	TRBV29-1	TRBJ2-2	TGCAGCGGGGGAAACACCGGGGAGCTGTTTTTT	CSGGNTGELFF
-	TRBD2	TRBV7-3	TRBJ2-3	TGTGCCAGCAGCTTAACGCCGGGGGGTTCAGATACGCAGTATTTT	CASSLTPGGSDTQYF
-	TRBD1	TRBV5-1	TRBJ2-5	TGCGCCAGCAGCTTGGGGCGGAGGACAGGGGAGACCCAGTACTTC	CASSLGRRTGETQYF
-	-	TRBV18	TRBJ1-3	TGTGCCAGCTCACCATTCACGCTGGGTACTACTGGAAACACCATATATTTT	CASSPFTLGTTGNTIYF
-	TRBD1	TRBV30	TRBJ1-5	TGTGCCTGGAGTTGGCGGACAGGCGGGGGTCAGCCCCAGCATTTT	CAWSWRTGGGQPQHF
-	TRBD2	TRBV7-9	TRBJ2-2	TGTGCCAGCAGCCAATGGACTAGCGGGGAGAGAAACACCGGGGAGCTGTTTTTT	CASSQWTSGERNTGELFF
-	-	TRBV4-1	TRBJ1-2	TGCGCCAGCAGCCAAGTCTCGAAGGCCTATGGCTACACCTTC	CASSQVSKAYGYTF
-	TRBD1	TRBV20-1	TRBJ1-1	TGCAGGGCAGGGGGGGCTGAAGCTTTCTTT	CRAGGAEAFF
-	-	TRBV7-9	TRBJ2-1	TGTGCCAGCAGCTTTCCGCGGCCCCATGAGCAGTTCTTC	CASSFPRPHEQFF
-	-	TRBV7-9	TRBJ2-6	TGTGCCAGCAGCTCCTTTCGACGGATCTCTGGGGCCAACGTCCTGACTTTC	CASSSFRRISGANVLTF
-	-	TRBV25-1	TRBJ2-3	TGTGCCAGCAGTGAATACACAGATACGCAGTATTTT	CASSEYTDTQYF
-	-	TRBV6-6	TRBJ2-7	TGTGCCAGCAGTGTACGAGAAAGGGAGCAGTACTTC	CASSVREREQYF
once	-	TRBV10-1	TRBJ1-2	TGCGCCAGCATTCCGTATGGCTACACCTTC	CASIPYGYTF
-	-	TRBV5-5	TRBJ1-6	TGTGCCAGCAGCAAGGGACATCCGGTGGGATATAATTCACCCCTCCACTTT	CASSKGHPVGYNSPLHF
-	-	TRBV11-2	TRBJ2-3	TGTGCCAGCAGCCTTTCGGACAGAGATACGCAGTATTTT	CASSLSDRDTQYF
once	TRBD1	TRBV27	TRBJ1-2	TGTGCCAGCAGTTTAACAGGGGAGAGCGGCTATGGCTACACCTTC	CASSLTGESGYGYTF